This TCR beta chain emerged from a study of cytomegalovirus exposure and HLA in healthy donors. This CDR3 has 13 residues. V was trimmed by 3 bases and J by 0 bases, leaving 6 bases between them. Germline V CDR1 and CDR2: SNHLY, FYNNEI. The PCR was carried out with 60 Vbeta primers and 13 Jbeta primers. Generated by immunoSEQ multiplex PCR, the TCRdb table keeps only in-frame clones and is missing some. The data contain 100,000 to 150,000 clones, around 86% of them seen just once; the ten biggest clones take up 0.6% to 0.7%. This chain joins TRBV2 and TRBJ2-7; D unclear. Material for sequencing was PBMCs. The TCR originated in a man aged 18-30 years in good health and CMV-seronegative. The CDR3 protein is CASSDKSSYEQYF. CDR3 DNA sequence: TGTGCCAGCAGTGACAAGAGCTCCTACGAGCAGTACTTC.